This T cell receptor (beta chain) was identified during a study of blood T cells in healthy people across ages. The use of a sample-barcoded 5' primer and a J-beta primer mix characterized a second PCR of about 7 to 12 cycles. Tags on each cDNA molecule came from a template-switch adaptor with 12 random nucleotides. All samples yielded 3 million or more CDR3-containing paired-end reads. Each CDR3 protein is one row after TCRdb ran MiXCR on the 5' RACE reads. The sample holds 1.8 million or so distinct CDR3 sequences, about two fifths seen once. General study points: More naive CD4+ cells and higher diversity were found in long-lived than in aged donors.

About this clonotype itself: Its antigen is still unknown.

The individuals who served as donors were healthy Caucasians living in Russia, aged about 6 to 100. The germline V gene has CDR1 SGHAT and CDR2 FQNNGV. The CDR3 contains 15 residues. V trimming: 5 bases; J trimming: 8 bases; junction bases outside the gene matches: 14. The origin of this receptor is a human donor in good health. The chain uses TRBV11-2 and TRBJ1-2, with TRBD1 identical over 7 bases. The sample was blood. CDR3 protein: CASSQDRVGDFGYTF. DNA of the CDR3: TGTGCCAGCAGCCAAGACAGGGTTGGGGATTTCGGCTACACCTTC.